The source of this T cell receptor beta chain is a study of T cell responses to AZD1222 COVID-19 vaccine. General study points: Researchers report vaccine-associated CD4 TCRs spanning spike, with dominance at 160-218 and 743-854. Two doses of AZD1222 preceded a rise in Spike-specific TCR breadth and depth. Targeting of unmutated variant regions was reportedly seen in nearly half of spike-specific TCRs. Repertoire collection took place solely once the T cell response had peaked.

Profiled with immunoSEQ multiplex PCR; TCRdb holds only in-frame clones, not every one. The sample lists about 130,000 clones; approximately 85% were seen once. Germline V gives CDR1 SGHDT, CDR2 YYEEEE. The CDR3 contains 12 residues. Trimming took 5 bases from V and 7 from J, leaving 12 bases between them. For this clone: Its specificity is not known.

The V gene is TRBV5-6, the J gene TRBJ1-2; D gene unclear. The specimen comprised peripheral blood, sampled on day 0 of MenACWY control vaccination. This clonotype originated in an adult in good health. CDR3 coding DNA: TGTGCCAGCAGGTCCCGAGACTTTGGCTACACCTTC. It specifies CASRSRDFGYTF.